The sequence of this T cell receptor (beta chain) was determined in a study of OX40 agonist ivuxolimab in advanced cancers. Notes on the research overall: Ivuxolimab was a fully human IgG2 agonistic monoclonal antibody targeting the costimulatory receptor OX40 (CD134). The purpose of peripheral TCRbeta sequencing was to test whether ivuxolimab changed TCR sequence diversity and led to clonal T-cell expansion. Partial responses occurred in three dose-escalation patients, of whom one had hepatocellular carcinoma and two had cutaneous melanoma. Prior anti-PD-1, anti-PD-L1 or anti-CTLA-4 therapy was permitted, and approximately 42% of dose-escalation patients had received checkpoint inhibitors. In the dose-escalation cohort, 75% to 90% of patients were male, and the mean age was roughly 60 years with a range of roughly 20 to 79. Intravenous ivuxolimab was administered to patients every 2 weeks at six dose levels: 0.01, 0.1, 0.3, 1.5, 3 and 10 mg/kg. The paper describes the monotherapy dose-escalation part (N of about 55 patients) of the phase I trial of ivuxolimab. Of the 50 or so patients in dose escalation, 19 had hepatocellular carcinoma, roughly 15 had melanoma, 9 had renal cell carcinoma and 9 had head and neck cancer.

The germline V gene sets CDR1 to KGHSH and CDR2 to LQKENI. CDR3 length: 15 amino acids, cysteine to phenylalanine. Only the CDR3 part of the read is kept: 45 bases, read in frame from the first base. V is reduced by 6 bases and J by 2 bases, leaving a spacing of 16 bases between them. What the authors observed across the whole study: After ivuxolimab, more expanded clones were found on average in CD8+ T cells than in CD4+ T cells. In partial responders in the 0.1-3.0 mg/kg groups, normalized peripheral clonal expansion was found to be among the lowest, especially among CD8+ T cells. At doses from 0.1 to 3.0 mg/kg, clonal expansion was seen in both CD4+ and CD8+ blood T cells between baseline and week 6. Low levels of normalized T-cell clonal expansion were also shown by some nonresponding patients. The antigen specificity of the clonally expanded peripheral T cells was not determined.

To sequence the TCRbeta CDR3 region, genomic DNA was isolated from the sorted cells. The immunoSEQ Assay was used for sequencing of TCRbeta CDR3 regions. Drawn from immuneACCESS, this table holds only the in-frame rearrangements with V and J called that TCRdb kept. Clones are partly lost; checked studies trace under half to an unresolved V gene and leave the rest unexplained. This sample comprises over 70,000 clones, 85% to 90% of them detected only once. The ten biggest clones cover less than 0.2% of the sample. The trial excluded patients who had a history of autoimmune disease or who were on systemic immunosuppression. Peripheral blood for TCR sequencing was collected from all dose cohorts at baseline, on cycle 4 day 1, and on cycle 7 day 1. The samples were taken from a phase I, first-in-human, multicenter, open-label dose-escalation trial of ivuxolimab. Adults with locally advanced or metastatic head and neck squamous cell, hepatocellular, melanoma or renal cell carcinoma were enrolled in the trial. Before TCR sequencing, CD4+ and CD8+ T cells were separately sorted from peripheral blood.

Comment on this clone: No cognate antigen has been identified for it. No clone much larger than this one lies a single base away; base qualities are absent.

Sequenced material: CD4+ or CD8+ T cells sorted from blood, taken in a trial of the OX40 agonist ivuxolimab. The receptor's source is an adult with an advanced solid tumor such as melanoma, head and neck, liver or kidney cancer. The chain employs TRBV18 and TRBJ1-2; the D gene assignment is ambiguous. The nucleotide sequence reads as follows: TGTGCCAGCTCCCATAGTTACTCAAACAACTATGGCTACACCTTC. This codes for CASSHSYSNNYGYTF.